Reported below is one T cell receptor beta chain. Its antigen is as yet unknown. TCRdb processed the reads anew with MiXCR; each CDR3 protein has one entry. The table has roughly 65,000 distinct CDR3 sequences, more than 45% seen once. These data originate in a study of type 1 regulatory T cells. V shed 3 bases and J shed 5 bases, with 16 bases lying between them. Germline V gene lookup returns CDR1 DFQATT and CDR2 SNEGSKA (reference sequence). CDR3 length: 14 amino acids. The sequencing input was cultured non-Tr1 T cells, either the whole culture or a sorted T cell fraction (not recorded which). The chain couples TRBV20-1 to TRBJ1-1; maybe TRBD1 (6 bases). The sequence was obtained from a human donor in good health. CDR3 in DNA: TGCAGTGCTAGTCGGTCATTACAGGGTACTGAAGCTTTCTTT. Encoded protein: CSASRSLQGTEAFF.